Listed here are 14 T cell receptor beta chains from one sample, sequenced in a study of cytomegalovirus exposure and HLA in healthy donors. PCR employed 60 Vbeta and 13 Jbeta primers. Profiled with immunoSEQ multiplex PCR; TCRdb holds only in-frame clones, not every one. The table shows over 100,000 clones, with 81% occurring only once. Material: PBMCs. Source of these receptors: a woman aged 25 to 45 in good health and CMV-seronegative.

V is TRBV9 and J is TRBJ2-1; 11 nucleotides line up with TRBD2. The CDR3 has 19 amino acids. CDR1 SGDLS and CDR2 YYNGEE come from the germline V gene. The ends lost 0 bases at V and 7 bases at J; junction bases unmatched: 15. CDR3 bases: TGTGCCAGCAGCGTAGCGGGGGTAGCGGGAGGGAGGAGCTCGAATGAGCAGTTCTTC. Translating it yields CASSVAGVAGGRSSNEQFF. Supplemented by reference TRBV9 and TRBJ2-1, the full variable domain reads DSGVTQTPKHLITATGQRVTLRCSPRSGDLSVYWYQQSLDQGLQFLIQYYNGEERAKGNILERFSAQQFPDLHSELNLSSLELGDSALYFCASSVAGVAGGRSSNEQFFGPGTRLTVL.

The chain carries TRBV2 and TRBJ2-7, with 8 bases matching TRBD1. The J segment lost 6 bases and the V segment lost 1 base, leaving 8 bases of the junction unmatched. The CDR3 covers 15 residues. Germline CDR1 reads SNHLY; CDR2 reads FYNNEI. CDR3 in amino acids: CASSEEGRGHSEQYF. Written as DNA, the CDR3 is TGTGCCAGCAGTGAAGAGGGCAGGGGGCATTCCGAGCAGTACTTC.

Here the CDR3 DNA reads TGTGCCAGCTCACCACCGAGGACATTCTCGACTGAAGCTTTCTTT. It codes for CASSPPRTFSTEAFF. V and J are TRBV18 and TRBJ1-1; D might be TRBD1 (5 bases). V lost 0 bases and J 5 bases, leaving 13 bases between the germline ends. The CDR3 totals 15 residues. Germline V gives CDR1 KGHSH, CDR2 LQKENI.

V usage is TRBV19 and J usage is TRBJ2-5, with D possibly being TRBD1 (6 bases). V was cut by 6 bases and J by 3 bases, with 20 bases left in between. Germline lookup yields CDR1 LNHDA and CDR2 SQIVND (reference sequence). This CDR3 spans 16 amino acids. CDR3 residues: CASSRTGTRKEETQYF. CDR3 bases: TGTGCCAGTAGCCGAACCGGGACAAGAAAAGAAGAGACCCAGTACTTC.

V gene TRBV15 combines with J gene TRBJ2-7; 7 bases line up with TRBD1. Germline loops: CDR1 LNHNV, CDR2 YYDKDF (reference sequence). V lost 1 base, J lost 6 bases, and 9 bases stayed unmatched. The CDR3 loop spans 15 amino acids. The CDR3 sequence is CATSRGRTGVGEQYF. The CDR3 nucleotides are TGTGCCACCAGCAGAGGGCGGACAGGCGTAGGCGAGCAGTACTTC.

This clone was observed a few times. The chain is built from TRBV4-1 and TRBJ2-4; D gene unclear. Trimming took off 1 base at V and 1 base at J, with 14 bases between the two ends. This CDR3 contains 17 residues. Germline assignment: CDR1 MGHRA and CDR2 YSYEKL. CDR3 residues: CASSQVNYPEAKNIQYF. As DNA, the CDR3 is TGCGCCAGCAGCCAAGTGAATTACCCCGAGGCCAAAAACATTCAGTACTTC.

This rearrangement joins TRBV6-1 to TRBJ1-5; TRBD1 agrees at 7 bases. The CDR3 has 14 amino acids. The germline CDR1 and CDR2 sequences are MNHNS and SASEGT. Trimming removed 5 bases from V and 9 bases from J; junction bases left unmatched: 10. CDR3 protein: CASSPDRRLGPQHF. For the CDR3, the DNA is TGTGCCAGCAGTCCGGACAGGAGGCTGGGGCCCCAGCATTTT.

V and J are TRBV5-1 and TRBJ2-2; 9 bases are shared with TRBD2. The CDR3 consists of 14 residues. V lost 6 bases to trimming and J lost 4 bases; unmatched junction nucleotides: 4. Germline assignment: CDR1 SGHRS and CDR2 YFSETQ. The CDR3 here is CASTPREGTGELFF. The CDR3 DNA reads TGCGCCAGCACTCCGCGGGAGGGCACCGGGGAGCTGTTTTTT.

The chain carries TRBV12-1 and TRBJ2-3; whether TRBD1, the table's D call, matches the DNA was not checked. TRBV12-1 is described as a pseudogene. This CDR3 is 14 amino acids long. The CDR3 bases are TGTGCCAGCAGCTCTGGACAGGGGGCCCATACGCAGTATTTT. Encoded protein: CASSSGQGAHTQYF.

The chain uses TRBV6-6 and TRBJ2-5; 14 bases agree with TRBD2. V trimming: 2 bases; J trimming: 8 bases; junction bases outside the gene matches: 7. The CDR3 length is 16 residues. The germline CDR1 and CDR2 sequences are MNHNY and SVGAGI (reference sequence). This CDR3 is CASSYGTSGRKCTQYF. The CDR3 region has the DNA TGTGCCAGCAGTTACGGGACTAGCGGGAGAAAGTGTACCCAGTACTTC.

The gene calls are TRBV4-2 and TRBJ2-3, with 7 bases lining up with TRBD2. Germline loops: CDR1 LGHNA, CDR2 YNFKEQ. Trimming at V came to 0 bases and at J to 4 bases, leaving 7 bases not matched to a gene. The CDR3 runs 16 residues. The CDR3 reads CASSQDRGGSSDTQYF. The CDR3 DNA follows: TGTGCCAGCAGCCAAGATCGGGGCGGGAGTTCAGATACGCAGTATTTT.

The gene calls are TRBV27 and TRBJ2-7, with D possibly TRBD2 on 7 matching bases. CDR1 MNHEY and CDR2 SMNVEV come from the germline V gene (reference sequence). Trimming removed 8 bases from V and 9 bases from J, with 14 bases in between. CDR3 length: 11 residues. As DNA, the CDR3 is TGTGCCAGCGGGGGGGCGTCGGGGCAGTACTTC. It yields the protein CASGGASGQYF.

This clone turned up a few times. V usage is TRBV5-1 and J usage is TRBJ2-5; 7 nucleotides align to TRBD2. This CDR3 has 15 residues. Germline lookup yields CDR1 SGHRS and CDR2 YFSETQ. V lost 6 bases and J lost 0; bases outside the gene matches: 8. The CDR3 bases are TGCGCCAGCACCCGGGACTATCTGTACCAAGAGACCCAGTACTTC. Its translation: CASTRDYLYQETQYF.

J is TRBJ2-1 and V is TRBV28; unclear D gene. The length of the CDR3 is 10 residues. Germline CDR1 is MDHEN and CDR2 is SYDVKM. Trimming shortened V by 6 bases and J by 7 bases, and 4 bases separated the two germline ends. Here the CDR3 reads CASSPNEQFF. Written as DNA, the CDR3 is TGTGCCAGCAGCCCTAATGAGCAGTTCTTC.